The source of this TCR beta chain is a study of T cell responses to AZD1222 COVID-19 vaccine. General observations from the study: Recipients of AZD1222 seropositive at baseline numbered only 6 or 7.

This clone has just one count. The antigen is undetermined. Clones were read by immunoSEQ multiplex PCR, and TCRdb kept only the in-frame ones, dropping some. This table holds fewer than 120,000 clones, 70% to 90% found once. Trimming cost V 5 bases and J 8 bases; bases outside gene matches: 11. The CDR3 length is 14 residues. Per the germline V gene, CDR1 is SGHTA and CDR2 is FQGNSA. This chain connects TRBV7-2 to TRBJ1-2; the match to TRBD1 covers 7 bases. The TCR was taken from an adult in good health. The starting material was peripheral blood, obtained on day 0 of AZD1222 vaccination. CDR3 sequence reads: CASSQPVQGEGYTF. The CDR3 coding sequence is TGTGCCAGCAGCCAGCCCGTTCAGGGGGAGGGCTACACCTTC.